A selection of T cell receptor beta chains follows, all from one sample in a study of T cell changes during pregnancy in multiple sclerosis. Method: immunoSEQ multiplex PCR; TCRdb's copy keeps in-frame clones and lacks some. In the table there are more than 55,000 clones, approximately 91% of which are singletons. Sequencing used peripheral blood, obtained in the second trimester of pregnancy. The receptor source for this set is a female donor with multiple sclerosis, enrolled in a pregnancy study. Each CDR3 is given with its conserved first and last residue. The D gene is left open where the match is weak. The listing skips clone size in some rows; elsewhere it reads once, few, many or a size class.

v_call: TRBV27; j_call: TRBJ2-7; clone_size: NA; d_call: NA; cdr3_aa: CASSLSGPSYEQYF; cdr3_nt: TGTGCCAGCAGTTTATCGGGGCCTTCCTACGAGCAGTACTTC
v_call: TRBV5-1; j_call: TRBJ2-1; clone_size: NA; d_call: TRBD2; cdr3_aa: CASSPGLTSGGYNEQFF; cdr3_nt: TGCGCCAGCAGCCCCGGCCTGACTAGCGGGGGGTACAATGAGCAGTTCTTC
v_call: TRBV4-3; j_call: TRBJ2-2; clone_size: NA; d_call: NA; cdr3_aa: CASSLLVAGQNTGELFF; cdr3_nt: TGCGCCAGCAGCCTCCTAGTTGCGGGCCAGAACACCGGGGAGCTGTTTTTT
v_call: TRBV5-1; j_call: TRBJ1-1; clone_size: NA; d_call: TRBD1; cdr3_aa: CASSSPRDRGIISTEAFF; cdr3_nt: TGCGCCAGCAGCTCTCCCAGGGACAGGGGAATTATTTCTACTGAAGCTTTCTTT
v_call: TRBV5-5; j_call: TRBJ1-4; clone_size: NA; d_call: NA; cdr3_aa: CASSLGSGYNEKLFF; cdr3_nt: TGTGCCAGCAGCTTGGGAAGCGGATATAATGAAAAACTGTTTTTT
v_call: TRBV6-4; j_call: TRBJ1-1; clone_size: NA; d_call: TRBD1; cdr3_aa: CASSATGDTEAFF; cdr3_nt: TGTGCCAGCAGTGCGACAGGGGACACTGAAGCTTTCTTT
v_call: TRBV5-1; j_call: TRBJ2-7; clone_size: NA; d_call: TRBD1; cdr3_aa: CASSLAPDRSAYEQYF; cdr3_nt: TGCGCCAGCAGCTTAGCGCCGGACAGGTCAGCCTACGAGCAGTACTTC
v_call: TRBV5-1; j_call: TRBJ1-2; clone_size: NA; d_call: NA; cdr3_aa: CASSPQGFPDGYTF; cdr3_nt: TGCGCCAGCAGCCCCCAGGGGTTCCCGGATGGCTACACCTTC
v_call: TRBV5-4; j_call: TRBJ1-1; clone_size: few; d_call: NA; cdr3_aa: CASSLDPQGGSTEAFF; cdr3_nt: TGTGCCAGCAGCTTGGATCCACAGGGTGGTTCGACTGAAGCTTTCTTT
v_call: TRBV21-1; j_call: TRBJ2-3; clone_size: NA; d_call: NA; cdr3_aa: CASSKGGRTSTDTQYF; cdr3_nt: TGTGCCAGCAGCAAAGGCGGCAGGACTAGCACAGATACGCAGTATTTT
v_call: TRBV4-2; j_call: TRBJ1-1; clone_size: NA; d_call: TRBD1; cdr3_aa: CASSQGDRDTEAFF; cdr3_nt: TGTGCCAGCAGCCAAGGGGACAGGGACACTGAAGCTTTCTTT
v_call: TRBV18; j_call: TRBJ2-1; clone_size: NA; d_call: NA; cdr3_aa: CASSRDRGSNEQFF; cdr3_nt: TGTGCCAGCTCTCGAGATCGGGGGAGCAATGAGCAGTTCTTC
v_call: TRBV28; j_call: TRBJ2-7; clone_size: NA; d_call: TRBD1; cdr3_aa: CASSLSQGATYEQYF; cdr3_nt: TGTGCCAGCAGTTTATCACAGGGGGCTACCTACGAGCAGTACTTC
v_call: TRBV7-2; j_call: TRBJ2-1; clone_size: NA; d_call: TRBD2; cdr3_aa: CASSSRGSGGTYNEQFF; cdr3_nt: TGTGCCAGCAGCTCCCGGGGTAGCGGGGGGACATACAATGAGCAGTTCTTC
v_call: TRBV5-1; j_call: TRBJ1-5; clone_size: NA; d_call: NA; cdr3_aa: CASSPTAGIDQPQHF; cdr3_nt: TGCGCCAGCAGCCCGACGGCAGGGATCGATCAGCCCCAGCATTTT
v_call: TRBV5-1; j_call: TRBJ2-1; clone_size: NA; d_call: TRBD2; cdr3_aa: CASSFTSGGVEQFF; cdr3_nt: TGCGCCAGCAGCTTCACTAGCGGGGGGGTTGAGCAGTTCTTC
v_call: TRBV25-1; j_call: TRBJ1-2; clone_size: NA; d_call: TRBD1; cdr3_aa: CAIGGGNGYTF; cdr3_nt: TGTGCCATTGGAGGGGGCAACGGCTACACCTTC
v_call: TRBV29-1; j_call: TRBJ2-5; clone_size: NA; d_call: NA; cdr3_aa: CSVEWPGRRETQYF; cdr3_nt: TGCAGCGTTGAATGGCCAGGTCGGAGGGAGACCCAGTACTTC
v_call: TRBV10-2; j_call: TRBJ2-5; clone_size: NA; d_call: NA; cdr3_aa: CASSDWGPVQETQYF; cdr3_nt: TGCGCCAGCAGTGATTGGGGGCCAGTCCAAGAGACCCAGTACTTC
v_call: TRBV5-1; j_call: TRBJ2-3; clone_size: NA; d_call: NA; cdr3_aa: CASSLGGNKDTQYF; cdr3_nt: TGCGCCAGCAGCCTAGGGGGTAATAAGGATACGCAGTATTTT
v_call: TRBV2; j_call: TRBJ2-7; clone_size: NA; d_call: NA; cdr3_aa: CASSVRADTAEQYF; cdr3_nt: TGTGCCAGCAGTGTCCGCGCCGACACCGCCGAGCAGTACTTC
v_call: TRBV4-3; j_call: TRBJ1-2; clone_size: NA; d_call: TRBD1; cdr3_aa: CASSQGTGPSLYGYTF; cdr3_nt: TGCGCCAGCAGCCAAGGGACAGGGCCGTCACTCTATGGCTACACCTTC
v_call: TRBV5-5; j_call: TRBJ2-1; clone_size: NA; d_call: NA; cdr3_aa: CASSRGSGNEQFF; cdr3_nt: TGTGCCAGCAGCCGAGGGTCAGGAAATGAGCAGTTCTTC
v_call: TRBV13; j_call: TRBJ2-7; clone_size: NA; d_call: TRBD1; cdr3_aa: CASSLETGPYEQYF; cdr3_nt: TGTGCCAGCAGCTTAGAGACAGGGCCCTACGAGCAGTACTTC
v_call: TRBV25-1; j_call: TRBJ1-6; clone_size: NA; d_call: TRBD1; cdr3_aa: CASRRTGDSPLHF; cdr3_nt: TGTGCCAGCAGGAGGACAGGGGATTCACCCCTCCACTTT
v_call: TRBV15; j_call: TRBJ1-1; clone_size: once; d_call: NA; cdr3_aa: CATSREIDSSEAFF; cdr3_nt: TGTGCCACCAGCAGAGAAATTGACAGTTCTGAAGCTTTCTTT